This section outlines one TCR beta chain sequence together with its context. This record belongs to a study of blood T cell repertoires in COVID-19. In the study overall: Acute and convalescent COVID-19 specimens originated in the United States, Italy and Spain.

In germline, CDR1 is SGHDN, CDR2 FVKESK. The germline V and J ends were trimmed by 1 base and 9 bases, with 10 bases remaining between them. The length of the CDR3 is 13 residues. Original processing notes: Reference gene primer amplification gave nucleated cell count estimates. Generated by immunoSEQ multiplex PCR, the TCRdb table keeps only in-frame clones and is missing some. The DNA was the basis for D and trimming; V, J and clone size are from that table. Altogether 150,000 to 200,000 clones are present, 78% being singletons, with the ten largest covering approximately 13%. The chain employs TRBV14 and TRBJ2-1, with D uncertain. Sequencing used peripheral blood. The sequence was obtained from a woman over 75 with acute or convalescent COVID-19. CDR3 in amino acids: CASSQGVLAEQFF. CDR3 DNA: TGTGCCAGCAGCCAAGGTGTGCTGGCTGAGCAGTTCTTC.